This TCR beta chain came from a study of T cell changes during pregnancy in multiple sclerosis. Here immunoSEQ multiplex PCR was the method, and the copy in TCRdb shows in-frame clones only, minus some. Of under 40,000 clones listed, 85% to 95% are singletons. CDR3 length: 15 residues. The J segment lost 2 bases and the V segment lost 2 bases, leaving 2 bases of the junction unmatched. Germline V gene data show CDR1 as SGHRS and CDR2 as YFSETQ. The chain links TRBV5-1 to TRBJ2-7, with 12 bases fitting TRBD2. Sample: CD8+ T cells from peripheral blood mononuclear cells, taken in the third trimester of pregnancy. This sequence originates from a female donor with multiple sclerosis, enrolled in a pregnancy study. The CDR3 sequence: CASSLGLAGTYEQYF. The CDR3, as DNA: TGCGCCAGCAGCTTAGGACTAGCGGGGACCTACGAGCAGTACTTC.